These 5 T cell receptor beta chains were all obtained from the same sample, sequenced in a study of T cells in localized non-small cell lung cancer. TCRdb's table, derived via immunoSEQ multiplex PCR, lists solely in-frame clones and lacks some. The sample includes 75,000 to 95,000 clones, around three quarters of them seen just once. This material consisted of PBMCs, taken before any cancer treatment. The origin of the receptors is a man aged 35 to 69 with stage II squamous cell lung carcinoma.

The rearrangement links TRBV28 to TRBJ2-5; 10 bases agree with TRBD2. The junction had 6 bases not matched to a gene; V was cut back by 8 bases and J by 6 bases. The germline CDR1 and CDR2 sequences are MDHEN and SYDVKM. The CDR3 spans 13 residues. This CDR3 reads CASERGGGKTQYF. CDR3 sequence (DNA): TGTGCCAGCGAGCGGGGGGGCGGGAAGACCCAGTACTTC.

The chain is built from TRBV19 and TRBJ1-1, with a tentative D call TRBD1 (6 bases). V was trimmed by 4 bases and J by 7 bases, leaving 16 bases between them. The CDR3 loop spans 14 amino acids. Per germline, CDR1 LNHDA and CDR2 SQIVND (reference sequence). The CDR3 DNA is TGTGCCAGTAGTACCCGGGGGGGGCTTAGTGAAGCTTTCTTT. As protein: CASSTRGGLSEAFF.

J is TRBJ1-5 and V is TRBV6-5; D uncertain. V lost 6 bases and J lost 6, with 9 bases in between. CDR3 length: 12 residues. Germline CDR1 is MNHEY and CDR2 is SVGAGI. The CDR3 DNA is TGTGCCAGCAGGTCAGGAAGTCAGCCCCAGCATTTT. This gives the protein CASRSGSQPQHF.

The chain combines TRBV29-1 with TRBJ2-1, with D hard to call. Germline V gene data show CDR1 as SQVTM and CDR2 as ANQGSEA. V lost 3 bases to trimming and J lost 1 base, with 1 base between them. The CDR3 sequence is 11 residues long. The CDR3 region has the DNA TGCAGCGTTGAGTCCTACAATGAGCAGTTCTTC. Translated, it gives CSVESYNEQFF.

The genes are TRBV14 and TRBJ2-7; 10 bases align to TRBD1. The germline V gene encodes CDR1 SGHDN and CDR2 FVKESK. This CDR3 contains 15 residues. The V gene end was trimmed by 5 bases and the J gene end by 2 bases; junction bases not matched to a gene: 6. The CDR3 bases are TGTGCCAGCAGCTTGCGCGGGACAGGGGCCTACGAGCAGTACTTC. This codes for CASSLRGTGAYEQYF. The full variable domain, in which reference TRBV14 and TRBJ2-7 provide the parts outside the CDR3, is EAGVTQFPSHSVIEKGQTVTLRCDPISGHDNLYWYRRVMGKEIKFLLHFVKESKQDESGMPNNRFLAERTGGTYSTLKVQPAELEDSGVYFCASSLRGTGAYEQYFGPGTRLTVT.